The rows below give T cell receptor beta chains drawn from one sample of a study of T cell repertoires in cytomegalovirus infection. TCRdb itself ran the reads through MiXCR, one entry per CDR3 protein. The sample yields around 740,000 distinct CDR3 sequences, roughly 36% seen once. Sequenced input: PBMCs. The receptors stem from a human donor in good health (CMV status not recorded). Some clones in this sample may be carry-over from other donors' samples. Both conserved end residues are part of each CDR3. A D gene is named only where the DNA matches it firmly. Size is stated for part of the rows, as once, few or many counts, or as a class when the clone is expanded.

D	V	J	size	CDR3	DNA
.	TRBV29-1	TRBJ2-1	.	CSAMQGVRGAADNEQFF	TGCAGCGCCATGCAGGGGGTTCGGGGGGCTGCGGACAATGAGCAGTTCTTC
TRBD2	TRBV7-8	TRBJ2-1	few	CASSLLGQGTRSFLGQFF	TGTGCCAGCAGCTTATTGGGCCAGGGGACTAGAAGTTTCTTGGGGCAGTTCTTC
.	TRBV4-1	TRBJ1-1	.	CASSQEGRDPEAFF	TGCGCCAGCAGCCAAGAAGGCAGGGATCCTGAAGCTTTCTTT
TRBD1	TRBV7-9	TRBJ2-7	.	CASSLGTGLFYEQYF	TGTGCCAGCAGCTTGGGGACAGGGCTCTTCTACGAGCAGTACTTC
TRBD1	TRBV19	TRBJ1-2	few	CASSIQQGPYGYTF	TGTGCCAGTAGTATACAACAGGGGCCGTATGGCTACACCTTC
.	TRBV5-5	TRBJ1-1	.	CASSLEGSAPEAFF	TGTGCCAGCAGCTTGGAGGGAAGCGCCCCTGAAGCTTTCTTT
TRBD2	TRBV7-9	TRBJ2-1	.	CASSLSTLAGGPNEQFF	TGTGCCAGCAGCTTATCGACACTAGCGGGAGGCCCCAATGAGCAGTTCTTC
TRBD2	TRBV7-3	TRBJ2-1	.	CASSPRLAGGHNEPFF	TGTGCCAGCAGCCCCAGACTAGCGGGGGGTCACAATGAGCCGTTCTTC
.	TRBV7-2	TRBJ2-5	few	CASRSPIGGPLETQYF	TGTGCCAGCAGAAGCCCCATCGGGGGGCCACTAGAGACCCAGTACTTC
.	TRBV27	TRBJ1-1	few	CASSFSFKGDTEAFF	TGTGCCAGCAGTTTCAGTTTTAAGGGTGACACTGAAGCTTTCTTT
.	TRBV6-5	TRBJ1-5	.	CASGTMAGSNQPQHF	TGTGCCAGCGGGACAATGGCGGGTAGCAATCAGCCCCAGCATTTT
.	TRBV29-1	TRBJ2-6	.	CSVELGGSGANVLTF	TGCAGCGTTGAATTGGGGGGATCTGGGGCCAACGTCCTGACTTTC
.	TRBV11-3	TRBJ2-3	.	CASPYTRPDTDTQYF	TGTGCCAGCCCTTATACTAGACCTGACACAGATACGCAGTATTTT
TRBD1	TRBV28	TRBJ1-1	few	CASSPRQGVSEAFF	TGTGCCAGCAGTCCTAGACAGGGTGTCTCTGAAGCTTTCTTT
TRBD1	TRBV7-9	TRBJ1-2	many	CASSPTGGADYGYTF	TGTGCCAGCAGCCCCACAGGGGGCGCGGACTATGGCTACACCTTC
TRBD2	TRBV25-1	TRBJ2-1	.	CASSESGGGNNEQFF	TGTGCCAGCAGTGAATCCGGCGGGGGGAACAATGAGCAGTTCTTC
.	TRBV15	TRBJ1-2	.	CATSTIDTGYSYGYTF	TGTGCCACCAGCACTATCGACACAGGGTATAGCTATGGCTACACCTTC